This is a list of T cell receptor beta chains from one sample in a study of blood T cell repertoires in COVID-19. Clones were read by immunoSEQ multiplex PCR, and TCRdb kept only the in-frame ones, dropping some. This sample carries roughly 230,000 clones, 80% to 90% of them seen once, and the ten largest clones take roughly 4.8%. The source material was peripheral blood. Source of these receptors: a woman in her forties who had recovered from COVID-19. Each CDR3 is given with its conserved first and last residue. Each record gives: clone size, V gene, CDR3 length, D gene, J gene, CDR3 DNA, CDR3 protein. The D gene is left open where the match is weak. A clone size is listed for some rows: how often the clone was seen (once, few, many), or a class if it is expanded.

clone_size: -
v_call: TRBV19
cdr3_length: 13
d_call: -
j_call: TRBJ1-1
cdr3_nt: TGTGCCAGTAGTGCCCCCGGAGACACTGAAGCTTTCTTT
cdr3_aa: CASSAPGDTEAFF

clone_size: -
v_call: TRBV7-2
cdr3_length: 15
d_call: TRBD2
j_call: TRBJ2-1
cdr3_nt: TGTGCCAGCAGCGATCTAGCGGGGGGCTACAATGAGCAGTTCTTC
cdr3_aa: CASSDLAGGYNEQFF

clone_size: once
v_call: TRBV28
cdr3_length: 15
d_call: -
j_call: TRBJ2-1
cdr3_nt: TGTGCCAGCAGTTTAACTACGTCCCTCCTCCGGGAGCAGTTCTTC
cdr3_aa: CASSLTTSLLREQFF

clone_size: few
v_call: TRBV21-1
cdr3_length: 18
d_call: -
j_call: TRBJ1-5
cdr3_nt: TGTGCCAGCAGCAAAGAAGACAAAACAGGGGGTATGGATCAGCCCCAGCATTTT
cdr3_aa: CASSKEDKTGGMDQPQHF

clone_size: once
v_call: TRBV11-2
cdr3_length: 14
d_call: TRBD2
j_call: TRBJ2-5
cdr3_nt: TGTGCCAGCAGCCACAAGGGACTAGCAGAGACCCAGTACTTC
cdr3_aa: CASSHKGLAETQYF

clone_size: -
v_call: TRBV2
cdr3_length: 13
d_call: -
j_call: TRBJ1-4
cdr3_nt: TGTGCCAGCGAAGGACTCCCTAATGAAAAACTGTTTTTT
cdr3_aa: CASEGLPNEKLFF

clone_size: -
v_call: TRBV7-9
cdr3_length: 12
d_call: -
j_call: TRBJ1-6
cdr3_nt: TGTGCCAGCAGCCACAGAGGGGACATCCTCCACTTT
cdr3_aa: CASSHRGDILHF

clone_size: -
v_call: TRBV19
cdr3_length: 15
d_call: -
j_call: TRBJ2-4
cdr3_nt: TGTGCCAGTAGTATTGGTCTCAGGAGTGACAGCATTCAGTACTTC
cdr3_aa: CASSIGLRSDSIQYF

clone_size: -
v_call: TRBV18
cdr3_length: 15
d_call: -
j_call: TRBJ2-1
cdr3_nt: TGTGCCAGCTCACCACGGTGGAGCTCCTACAATGAGCAGTTCTTC
cdr3_aa: CASSPRWSSYNEQFF

clone_size: -
v_call: TRBV30
cdr3_length: 14
d_call: TRBD2
j_call: TRBJ2-7
cdr3_nt: TGTGCCTGGAAGAGCGGGAGATTCGTCAACGAGCAGTACTTC
cdr3_aa: CAWKSGRFVNEQYF

clone_size: -
v_call: TRBV14
cdr3_length: 11
d_call: -
j_call: TRBJ1-6
cdr3_nt: TGTGCCAGCAGCCAGGAACAGCCCCTCCACTTT
cdr3_aa: CASSQEQPLHF

clone_size: few
v_call: TRBV9
cdr3_length: 13
d_call: -
j_call: TRBJ1-2
cdr3_nt: TGTGCCAGCAGCGTCGCGGGTCCGGGTGGCTACACCTTC
cdr3_aa: CASSVAGPGGYTF

clone_size: -
v_call: TRBV6-5
cdr3_length: 13
d_call: -
j_call: TRBJ1-2
cdr3_nt: TGTGCCAGCAGTTATGATAGTTCGCATGGCTACACCTTC
cdr3_aa: CASSYDSSHGYTF

clone_size: -
v_call: TRBV2
cdr3_length: 15
d_call: -
j_call: TRBJ2-3
cdr3_nt: TGTGCCAGCAGTGCCCTTCTAGGTGGCGAAGATACGCAGTATTTT
cdr3_aa: CASSALLGGEDTQYF

clone_size: -
v_call: TRBV12-3/TRBV12-4
cdr3_length: 13
d_call: -
j_call: TRBJ2-1
cdr3_nt: TGTGCCAGCAGTCTGGAGGGTATCAATGAGCAGTTCTTC
cdr3_aa: CASSLEGINEQFF

clone_size: -
v_call: TRBV28
cdr3_length: 15
d_call: TRBD1
j_call: TRBJ1-5
cdr3_nt: TGTGCCAGCAGTTTGGGACAGACGTACGGTCAGCCCCAGCATTTT
cdr3_aa: CASSLGQTYGQPQHF

clone_size: -
v_call: TRBV5-1
cdr3_length: 11
d_call: -
j_call: TRBJ2-3
cdr3_nt: TGCGCCAGCGGGGGACTAGATACGCAGTATTTT
cdr3_aa: CASGGLDTQYF

clone_size: -
v_call: TRBV5-1
cdr3_length: 12
d_call: -
j_call: TRBJ2-5
cdr3_nt: TGCGCCAGCAGCTTGGTAGAAGAGACCCAGTACTTC
cdr3_aa: CASSLVEETQYF

clone_size: -
v_call: TRBV5-6
cdr3_length: 15
d_call: TRBD2
j_call: TRBJ2-3
cdr3_nt: TGTGCCAGCAGCTTCGCTAGCGGTAGGGGAGATACGCAGTATTTT
cdr3_aa: CASSFASGRGDTQYF

clone_size: -
v_call: TRBV19
cdr3_length: 11
d_call: -
j_call: TRBJ1-1
cdr3_nt: TGTGCCAGCAGGAAGAACACTGAAGCTTTCTTT
cdr3_aa: CASRKNTEAFF

clone_size: -
v_call: TRBV5-6
cdr3_length: 11
d_call: -
j_call: TRBJ2-5
cdr3_nt: TGTGCCAGCAGCGTACAAGAGACCCAGTACTTC
cdr3_aa: CASSVQETQYF

clone_size: -
v_call: TRBV15
cdr3_length: 15
d_call: -
j_call: TRBJ2-3
cdr3_nt: TGTGCCACCAGCAGACGGGCGGGAAGCACAGATACGCAGTATTTT
cdr3_aa: CATSRRAGSTDTQYF

clone_size: -
v_call: TRBV6-5
cdr3_length: 15
d_call: TRBD1
j_call: TRBJ2-1
cdr3_nt: TGTGCCAGCAGAGATTCAGGGGGACCTTACAATGAGCAGTTCTTC
cdr3_aa: CASRDSGGPYNEQFF

clone_size: once
v_call: TRBV21-1
cdr3_length: 12
d_call: -
j_call: TRBJ2-3
cdr3_nt: TGTACGGGGACTAGCGGGACAGATACGCAGTATTTT
cdr3_aa: CTGTSGTDTQYF

clone_size: -
v_call: TRBV30
cdr3_length: 16
d_call: TRBD1
j_call: TRBJ1-4
cdr3_nt: TGTGCCTGGAGTAGACCCCTCCGGGACAGAAGTGGAAAACTGTTTTTT
cdr3_aa: CAWSRPLRDRSGKLFF

clone_size: -
v_call: TRBV18
cdr3_length: 16
d_call: -
j_call: TRBJ2-2
cdr3_nt: TGTGCCAGCTCGCCAGGCAGTAACCCGAACACCGGGGAGCTGTTTTTT
cdr3_aa: CASSPGSNPNTGELFF

clone_size: once
v_call: TRBV3-1/TRBV3-2
cdr3_length: 12
d_call: TRBD1
j_call: TRBJ1-1
cdr3_nt: TGTGCCAGCAGCCAAGGCGAGGGGGCGGCTTTCTTT
cdr3_aa: CASSQGEGAAFF

clone_size: -
v_call: TRBV5-4
cdr3_length: 15
d_call: TRBD1
j_call: TRBJ2-2
cdr3_nt: TGTGCCAGCAGCCCGGGACAGCTAAACACCGGGGAGCTGTTTTTT
cdr3_aa: CASSPGQLNTGELFF

clone_size: -
v_call: TRBV29-1
cdr3_length: 15
d_call: -
j_call: TRBJ1-1
cdr3_nt: TGCAGCGTTGCTTGGGCAGGGGATACGAACACTGAAGCTTTCTTT
cdr3_aa: CSVAWAGDTNTEAFF

clone_size: -
v_call: TRBV6-5
cdr3_length: 15
d_call: TRBD1
j_call: TRBJ1-3
cdr3_nt: TGTGCCAGCAGTATGGACAGGTACTCTGGAAACACCATATATTTT
cdr3_aa: CASSMDRYSGNTIYF

clone_size: -
v_call: TRBV7-2
cdr3_length: 12
d_call: -
j_call: TRBJ2-3
cdr3_nt: TGTGCCAGCAGCCAAATCACAGATACGCAGTATTTT
cdr3_aa: CASSQITDTQYF

clone_size: -
v_call: TRBV9
cdr3_length: 14
d_call: TRBD2
j_call: TRBJ2-5
cdr3_nt: TGTGCCAGCAGCATCGGACTAGCGGGGGAGACCCAGTACTTC
cdr3_aa: CASSIGLAGETQYF

clone_size: -
v_call: TRBV7-8
cdr3_length: 15
d_call: -
j_call: TRBJ2-1
cdr3_nt: TGTGCCAGCAGCTTAGCGGGAGAGGGCTACAATGAGCAGTTCTTC
cdr3_aa: CASSLAGEGYNEQFF

clone_size: -
v_call: TRBV9
cdr3_length: 23
d_call: TRBD1
j_call: TRBJ2-6
cdr3_nt: TGTGCCAGCAGCTCCCCCCCCAAGGGACAGACCCCAAAAATCAGCTCTGGGGCCAACGTCCTGACTTTC
cdr3_aa: CASSSPPKGQTPKISSGANVLTF

clone_size: -
v_call: TRBV27
cdr3_length: 13
d_call: TRBD1
j_call: TRBJ1-2
cdr3_nt: TGTGCCAGCAGTCCCCGGACAGGGCTTGGCTACACCTTC
cdr3_aa: CASSPRTGLGYTF

clone_size: -
v_call: TRBV5-1
cdr3_length: 19
d_call: TRBD2
j_call: TRBJ2-1
cdr3_nt: TGCGCCAGCAGCCTAGGACTAGCGGGGGGCCTCATCTCCTACAATGAGCAGTTCTTC
cdr3_aa: CASSLGLAGGLISYNEQFF

clone_size: -
v_call: TRBV10-2
cdr3_length: 13
d_call: -
j_call: TRBJ2-7
cdr3_nt: TGCGCCAGCAGTGACCGGGTGATGAGCGAGCAGTACTTC
cdr3_aa: CASSDRVMSEQYF

clone_size: -
v_call: TRBV5-4
cdr3_length: 14
d_call: TRBD2
j_call: TRBJ2-1
cdr3_nt: TGTGCCAGCAGTCCCAAGGGAGGGCCCAATGAGCAGTTCTTC
cdr3_aa: CASSPKGGPNEQFF

clone_size: -
v_call: TRBV6-2/TRBV6-3
cdr3_length: 20
d_call: TRBD1
j_call: TRBJ2-2
cdr3_nt: TGTGCCAGCAGTTACTCCCCATTCAAACAGGGGGCGCATAGCACCGGGGAGCTGTTTTTT
cdr3_aa: CASSYSPFKQGAHSTGELFF

clone_size: -
v_call: TRBV2
cdr3_length: 17
d_call: TRBD2
j_call: TRBJ2-3
cdr3_nt: TGTGCCAGTACATATACGGGGGGGCGGGCTAGCACAGATACGCAGTATTTT
cdr3_aa: CASTYTGGRASTDTQYF

clone_size: -
v_call: TRBV23-1
cdr3_length: 16
d_call: TRBD1
j_call: TRBJ1-2
cdr3_nt: TGCGCCAGCTGCTTGGGACAGGACAATGTTAACTATGGCTACACCTTC
cdr3_aa: CASCLGQDNVNYGYTF

clone_size: -
v_call: TRBV12-3/TRBV12-4
cdr3_length: 11
d_call: -
j_call: TRBJ1-2
cdr3_nt: TGTGCCAGCAATAGCGGGGATGGGTACACCTTC
cdr3_aa: CASNSGDGYTF

clone_size: -
v_call: TRBV5-1
cdr3_length: 14
d_call: -
j_call: TRBJ2-5
cdr3_nt: TGCGCCAGCAGCTCACAGGGTGGTGGGGAGACCCAGTACTTC
cdr3_aa: CASSSQGGGETQYF